This T cell receptor beta chain was profiled in a study of cytomegalovirus exposure and HLA in healthy donors. The CDR3 length is 18 residues. Germline-derived CDR1 and CDR2 are SNHLY and FYNNEI. The trim removed 7 bases at V and 5 bases at J, leaving 15 bases unmatched. The PCR had 60 Vbeta and 13 Jbeta primers. Repertoires were generated with immunoSEQ multiplex PCR, while TCRdb's copy carries only in-frame clones and drops some. The sample holds 160,000 or so clones; 65% to 85% are singletons and the top ten take roughly 1.4%. This clone was recorded a few times. The antigen is not known. Study results and caveats: TCR beta chains associated with HLA were, in a later analysis, more clonally expanded than equally common others. The study dropped some indistinguishable V segments, TRBV6-2 and TRBV6-3 among them.

The TCR originated in a man aged 55 to 69 in good health and CMV-seronegative. This chain uses TRBV2 with TRBJ2-2; 11 bases align to TRBD2. Sequenced: PBMCs. The CDR3 protein is CASTRGASGRKWTGELFF. The CDR3 region has the DNA TGTGCCAGCACCCGAGGGGCTAGCGGGAGGAAATGGACCGGGGAGCTGTTTTTT.